The sequence of this TCR beta chain was determined in a study of CD4+ T cells in melanoma (dated by TCRdb to between 2021 and 2022). For the wider study: The study examined neoantigen-specific CD4+ T cells in human melanoma.

Overall study results and their limits: The report described a correlation between neoantigen-specific CD4+ T cells and the function of CD8+ T cells, macrophages and B cells. Neoantigen-specific CD4+ T cells in melanoma were reported to show diverse differentiation states.

From its cysteine to its phenylalanine, the CDR3 spans 14 amino acids. Left in the record is the CDR3 DNA by itself, 42 bases read in frame from the first base. From a lookup of the germline V gene, CDR1 and CDR2 are SQVTM and ANQGSEA. V is trimmed back by 0 bases and J by 5 bases, and the junction contains 5 bases that no gene match accounts for. Patients with melanoma were used as donors. The receptor library was made with the immunoSEQ multiplex PCR assay. TCRdb obtained this table from immuneACCESS and retained in-frame rearrangements with V and J assigned. These tables miss some clones; where compared with another copy, unresolved V genes account for less than half of the shortfall, and the remainder is unexplained. In this sample the table shows some 50,000 clones, 89% of which occur a single time. In total, the top ten clones hold 12% of the sample. On this clone itself: No antigen is known for it. Per-nucleotide qualities are absent, and no much larger clonotype sits a single base away.

Sequenced sample: peripheral blood. The receptor chain draws on TRBV29-1 and TRBJ1-2, with TRBD1 matching 8 junction bases. The sequence was obtained from a human donor with melanoma. The DNA sequence follows: TGCAGCGTTGAAGAGATGGACAGGGAGTATGGCTACACCTTC. Its protein is CSVEEMDREYGYTF.